This entry concerns a single TCR beta chain. This entry belongs to a study of a mutant IDH1 vaccine in newly diagnosed glioma. Whole-study context: Before enrollment, the patients had been treated with radiotherapy alone, temozolomide alone, or both together. Most of them had received both.

Time point in this sample: baseline, week 1 (first vaccination visit). As for treatment: pre-vaccination baseline after standard-of-care therapy. TCRdb's table, derived via immunoSEQ multiplex PCR, lists solely in-frame clones and lacks some. The sample carries about 92,000 clones, roughly 75% recorded once. The sample consisted of PBMCs, taken from a glioma patient treated with radiotherapy, temozolomide or both. This receptor was obtained from a man aged 40-49 years with glioma.

The CDR3 DNA follows: TGTGCCAGCAGTCCCCAGCAGGGGGCATACGAGCAGTACTTC. Protein sequence: CASSPQQGAYEQYF. This sequence joins TRBV6-5 and TRBJ2-7, with 8 bases that match TRBD1. Per germline, CDR1 MNHEY and CDR2 SVGAGI. Germline trimming cut 5 bases from V and 4 bases from J; bases unmatched to any gene: 7. CDR3 length: 14 amino acids.